Listed below are T cell receptor beta chains from one sample, sequenced in a study of T cell responses to AZD1222 COVID-19 vaccine. Sequencing used immunoSEQ multiplex PCR; TCRdb keeps in-frame clones, though not all of them. The sample carries around 150,000 clones, roughly 94% recorded once. The input for sequencing was peripheral blood, taken on day 0 of MenACWY control vaccination. These receptors were obtained from an adult in good health. The CDR3 runs from the conserved cysteine through the conserved F or W. The order of the fields is D gene, J gene, V gene, clone size, CDR3 protein, CDR3 DNA. A D gene is named only where the DNA matches it firmly. Clone size is not always given. Where it is, it says once, few, many or a class for expanded clones.

D: TRBD2; J: TRBJ2-1; V: TRBV10-3; size: NA; CDR3: CAISDPGTSGSSPYNEQFF; DNA: TGTGCCATCAGTGATCCCGGGACTAGCGGAAGTTCTCCCTACAATGAGCAGTTCTTC
D: TRBD1; J: TRBJ2-3; V: TRBV5-1; size: NA; CDR3: CASSQGDSLSTDTQYF; DNA: TGCGCCAGCAGCCAAGGGGACAGCCTAAGCACAGATACGCAGTATTTT
D: NA; J: TRBJ1-5; V: TRBV4-1; size: NA; CDR3: CASSQEQGRRQPQHF; DNA: TGCGCCAGCAGCCAAGAACAGGGACGAAGGCAGCCCCAGCATTTT
D: NA; J: TRBJ2-3; V: TRBV3-1/TRBV3-2; size: once; CDR3: CASSPGLIPLDTQYF; DNA: TGTGCCAGCAGCCCGGGCCTGATTCCCCTCGATACGCAGTATTTT
D: TRBD1; J: TRBJ1-2; V: TRBV27; size: NA; CDR3: CASSRTGGGYGYTF; DNA: TGTGCCAGCTCTAGGACAGGGGGGGGCTATGGCTACACCTTC
D: NA; J: TRBJ1-2; V: TRBV19; size: NA; CDR3: CASSVGQPRGYTF; DNA: TGTGCCAGTAGTGTAGGACAGCCCCGTGGCTACACCTTC
D: TRBD2; J: TRBJ2-1; V: TRBV6-2/TRBV6-3; size: NA; CDR3: CASSTRTSGKSEQFF; DNA: TGTGCCAGCAGTACCCGGACTAGCGGGAAGAGTGAGCAGTTCTTC
D: NA; J: TRBJ2-7; V: TRBV9; size: NA; CDR3: CASSRRAGNSYEQYF; DNA: TGTGCCAGCAGCCGGAGGGCAGGGAACTCCTACGAGCAGTACTTC
D: NA; J: TRBJ2-7; V: TRBV28; size: NA; CDR3: CASRHRAWGFYEQYF; DNA: TGTGCCAGCAGACACAGGGCCTGGGGGTTCTACGAGCAGTACTTC
D: TRBD2; J: TRBJ2-7; V: TRBV11-2; size: NA; CDR3: CASSLTVKAGGPNEQYF; DNA: TGTGCCAGCAGCTTAACCGTTAAGGCGGGAGGGCCCAACGAGCAGTACTTC
D: NA; J: TRBJ2-2; V: TRBV19; size: NA; CDR3: CASRFSGVLAGELFF; DNA: TGTGCCAGTAGATTTTCAGGGGTTCTGGCCGGGGAGCTGTTTTTT
D: NA; J: TRBJ2-3; V: TRBV7-9; size: NA; CDR3: CASSPGLSTDTQYF; DNA: TGTGCCAGCAGCCCTGGACTTTCTACAGATACGCAGTATTTT